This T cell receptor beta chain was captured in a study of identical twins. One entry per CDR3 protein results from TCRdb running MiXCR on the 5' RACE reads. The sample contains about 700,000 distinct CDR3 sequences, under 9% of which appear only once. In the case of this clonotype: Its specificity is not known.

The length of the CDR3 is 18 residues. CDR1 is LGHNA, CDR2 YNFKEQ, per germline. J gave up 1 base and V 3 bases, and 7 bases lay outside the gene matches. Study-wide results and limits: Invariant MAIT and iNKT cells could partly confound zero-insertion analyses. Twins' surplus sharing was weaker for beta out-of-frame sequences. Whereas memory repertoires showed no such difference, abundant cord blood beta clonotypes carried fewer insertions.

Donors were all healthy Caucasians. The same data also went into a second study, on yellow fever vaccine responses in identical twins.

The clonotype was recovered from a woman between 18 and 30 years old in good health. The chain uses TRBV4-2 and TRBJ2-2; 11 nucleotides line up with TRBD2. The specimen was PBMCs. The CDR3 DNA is TGTGCCAGCAGCCAGGGGGAGGGGACTAGCGGGAACACCGGGGAGCTGTTTTTT. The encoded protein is CASSQGEGTSGNTGELFF.